What follows describes a single TCR beta chain. The data stem from a study of blood T cells in healthy people across ages. For the second PCR, which ran for roughly 7 to 11 cycles, a sample-barcoded 5' primer and a J-beta primer mix were used. TCRdb itself ran the 5' RACE reads through MiXCR, one entry per CDR3 protein. The table has about 1.8 million distinct CDR3 sequences, about 49% seen once. The CDR3 contains 14 residues. With 1 base removed from V and 4 bases from J, the gap between germline ends came to 10 bases. This sequence joins TRBV12-3 or TRBV12-4 and TRBJ1-2; the D is unclear. Sequenced input: blood. This TCR came from a woman aged 35 to 49 in good health. CDR3 DNA: TGTGCCAGCAGTTTAGGCGGCCGCTTCTATGGCTACACCTTC. Protein product: CASSLGGRFYGYTF.